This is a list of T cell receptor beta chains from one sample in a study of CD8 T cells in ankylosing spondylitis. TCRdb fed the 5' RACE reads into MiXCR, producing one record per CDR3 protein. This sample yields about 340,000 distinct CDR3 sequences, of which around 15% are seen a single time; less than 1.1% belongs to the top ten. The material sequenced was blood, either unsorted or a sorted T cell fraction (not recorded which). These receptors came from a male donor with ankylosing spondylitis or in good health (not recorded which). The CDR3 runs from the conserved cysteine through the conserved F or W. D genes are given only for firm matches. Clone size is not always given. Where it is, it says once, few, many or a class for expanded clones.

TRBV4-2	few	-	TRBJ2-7	TGTGCCAGCAGCCAAGGACCCGCAGGGGGGTACGAGCAGTACTTC	CASSQGPAGGYEQYF
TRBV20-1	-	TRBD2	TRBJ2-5	TGCAGTGCGCTCCCACTAGCGAGGGTTCAAGAGACCCAGTACTTC	CSALPLARVQETQYF
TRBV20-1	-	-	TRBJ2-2	TGCAGTGCTCCCCGCGGGGTAAGCGGGGAGCTGTTTTTT	CSAPRGVSGELFF
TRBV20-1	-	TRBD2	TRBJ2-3	TGCAGTGCAGCGGGGGCCCCTGGGGATACGCAGTATTTT	CSAAGAPGDTQYF
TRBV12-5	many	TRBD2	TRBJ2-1	TGTGCTAGTGGTTCCCCGACTAGCGGGGGGCTCCACAGGTTCTACAATGAGCAGTTCTTC	CASGSPTSGGLHRFYNEQFF
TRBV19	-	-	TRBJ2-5	TGTGCCAGTAGTATCCCGACAGGCCGACCGGTGTACTTC	CASSIPTGRPVYF
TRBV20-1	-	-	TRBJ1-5	TGCAGTGCTAGAGCCCTTTCCAATCAGCCCCAGCATTTT	CSARALSNQPQHF
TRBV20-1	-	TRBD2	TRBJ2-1	TGCAGTGCTCCCACTCGGGAGGGGTCCTACAATGAGCAGTTCTTC	CSAPTREGSYNEQFF
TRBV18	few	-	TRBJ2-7	TGTGCCAGCTCACCACGGGAGGCGTTACTCTACGAGCAGTACTTC	CASSPREALLYEQYF
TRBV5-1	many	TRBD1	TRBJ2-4	TGCGCCAGCAGCCGGGACAGGTTGGACGAAAACATTCAGTACTTC	CASSRDRLDENIQYF
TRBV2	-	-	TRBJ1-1	TGTGCCAGCAGTGTCCGGACAGATACTGAAGCTTTCTTT	CASSVRTDTEAFF
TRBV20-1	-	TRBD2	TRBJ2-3	TGCAGTGCTAGTCCGGGACTAGCGGGGGCAACAGATACGCAGTATTTT	CSASPGLAGATDTQYF
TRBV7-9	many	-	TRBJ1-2	TGTGCCAGCAGCCCTCCTGGCTACACCTTC	CASSPPGYTF
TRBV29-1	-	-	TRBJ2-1	TGCAGCGTTGAAGATCTTAGGCACAGTCACAATGAGCAGTTCTTC	CSVEDLRHSHNEQFF
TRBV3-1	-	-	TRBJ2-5	TGTGCCAGCAGCCAAGGGGTGGATGTAGCGGAAGACCAAGAGACCCAGTACTTC	CASSQGVDVAEDQETQYF
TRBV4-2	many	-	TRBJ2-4	TGTGCCAGCAGCCAAGATTCAGGCTCAAACATTCAGTACTTC	CASSQDSGSNIQYF
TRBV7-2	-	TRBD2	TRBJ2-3	TGTGCCAGCAGCTTAGTAGCGGGGGGGGCAGATACGCAGTATTTT	CASSLVAGGADTQYF
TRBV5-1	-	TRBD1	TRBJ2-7	TGCGCCAGCAGCACCACCGGGACAGGGGGCGAGCAGTACTTC	CASSTTGTGGEQYF
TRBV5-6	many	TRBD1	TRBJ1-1	TGTGCCAGCAGCTTGAGAGGCAGGGGGATAACTGAAGCTTTCTTT	CASSLRGRGITEAFF
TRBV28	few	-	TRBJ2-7	TGTGCCAGCAGTTTATTAGAGGGCAGACCATCCTACGAGCAGTACTTC	CASSLLEGRPSYEQYF
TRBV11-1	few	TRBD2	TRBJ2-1	TGTGCCAGCAGCTTAGTAGGCGGGGGGATCTACAATGAGCAGTTCTTC	CASSLVGGGIYNEQFF
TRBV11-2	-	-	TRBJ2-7	TGTGCCAGCAGCTGGGCAACAGGGCCCTACGAGCAGTACTTC	CASSWATGPYEQYF
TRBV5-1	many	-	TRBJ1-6	TGCGCCAGCAGCTTGGAACAGGCTTCACCCCTCCACTTT	CASSLEQASPLHF
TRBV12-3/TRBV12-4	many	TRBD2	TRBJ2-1	TGTGCCAGCAGTCTAGCGGGGAGAAGAAGCCGACCCCCTGAGCAGTTCTTC	CASSLAGRRSRPPEQFF
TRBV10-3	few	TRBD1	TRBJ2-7	TGTGCCATCAGTGGACAGGGAAGCTCCTACGAGCAGTACTTC	CAISGQGSSYEQYF
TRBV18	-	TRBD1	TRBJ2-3	TGTGCCAGCTCACCGCGGACAGGGGGCGTAACAGATACGCAGTATTTT	CASSPRTGGVTDTQYF
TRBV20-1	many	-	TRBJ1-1	TGCAGTGCTAGAGATGAAGGGCCTTGGGCTGAAGCTTTCTTT	CSARDEGPWAEAFF
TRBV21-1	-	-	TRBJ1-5	TGTGCCAGCAGCAAAGCCCGACTTCCGGACAGGGGGCTGGGCAATCAGCCCCAGCATTTT	CASSKARLPDRGLGNQPQHF
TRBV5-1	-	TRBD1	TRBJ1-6	TGCGCCAGCAGCTTAAATAACAGGGGTTCCACCAATTCACCCCTCCACTTT	CASSLNNRGSTNSPLHF
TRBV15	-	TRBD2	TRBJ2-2	TGTGCCACCAGCCTGGGGACTAGCCCCGGGGAGCTGTTTTTT	CATSLGTSPGELFF
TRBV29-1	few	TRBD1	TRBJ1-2	TGCAGCGTTGAAAAAGAGGGACAGGGGAACTATGGCTACACCTTC	CSVEKEGQGNYGYTF
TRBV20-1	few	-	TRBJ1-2	TGCAGTGCCCAAGACTACACCTTC	CSAQDYTF
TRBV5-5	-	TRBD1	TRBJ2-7	TGTGCCAGCAGCCTGACAGGGTCTCGAGAGCAGTACTTC	CASSLTGSREQYF
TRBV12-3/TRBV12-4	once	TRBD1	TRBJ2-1	TGTGCCAGCACCGGGACAGGGGCCGGCTCCTACAATGAGCAGTTCTTC	CASTGTGAGSYNEQFF